This entry lists 13 T cell receptor beta chains sequenced from one sample in a study of PD-1 blockade in classical Hodgkin lymphoma. Produced via immunoSEQ multiplex PCR; TCRdb's table is partial and in-frame only. Here the sample spans tens of thousands of clones, 70% being singletons. All patients experienced relapse after autologous stem cell transplantation, and brentuximab vedotin exposure was variable. This sample comprised peripheral blood mononuclear cells (PBMCs), obtained before the second cycle of nivolumab. Receptors were obtained from a human donor with classical Hodgkin lymphoma.

The rearrangement links TRBV5-1 to TRBJ2-3; 10 bases are shared with TRBD2. This CDR3 is 16 amino acids long. V gave up 7 bases and J gave up 1 base; unmatched junction bases: 9. Germline CDR1 reads SGHRS; CDR2 reads YFSETQ. CDR3 residues: CASLTAGGIGTDTQYF. The CDR3 DNA reads as TGCGCCAGCCTGACAGCGGGAGGGATCGGCACAGATACGCAGTATTTT.

This clone has more than one count but fewer than ten. This may be a read error, as it is one base from a much larger clone. The gene calls are TRBV7-9 and TRBJ2-3; D unclear. Trimming left V 2 bases short and J 4 bases short, with 4 bases between. CDR3 length equals 12 residues. CDR1 SEHNR and CDR2 FQNEAQ come from the germline V gene (reference sequence). This CDR3 reads CASSLRADTQYF. DNA of the CDR3: TGTGCCAGCAGCTTAAGGGCAGATACGCAGTATTTT.

In its sample, this clone was seen once. This chain uses TRBV7-2 with TRBJ2-4, with 7 nucleotides matching TRBD2. CDR1 and CDR2 from the germline V gene are SGHTA and FQGNSA. J lost 6 bases, V lost 1 base, and 9 bases had no gene match. CDR3 length equals 16 residues. The CDR3 protein is CASSLVQGGALNIQYF. CDR3 bases: TGTGCCAGCAGCTTAGTCCAGGGAGGGGCTTTAAACATTCAGTACTTC.

The chain combines TRBV19 with TRBJ1-5; 8 positions match TRBD1. Germline loops: CDR1 LNHDA, CDR2 SQIVND (reference sequence). The CDR3 loop spans 17 amino acids. The trim removed 2 bases at V and 6 bases at J, leaving 12 bases unmatched. In DNA, the CDR3 is TGTGCCAGTAGTATAAATCCCGGACAGGGTCTGGGTCAGCCCCAGCATTTT. Protein product: CASSINPGQGLGQPQHF.

This chain links TRBV9 with TRBJ2-6; weak D call: TRBD1 (5 bases). Germline CDR1 reads SGDLS; CDR2 reads YYNGEE. The V end was cut by 7 bases, the J end by 2 bases, with 13 bases between. The CDR3 totals 15 residues. This CDR3 reads CASGLQGAGANVLTF. CDR3 bases: TGTGCCAGCGGTCTCCAGGGCGCTGGGGCCAACGTCCTGACTTTC.

The chain uses TRBV28 and TRBJ2-3; perhaps TRBD2 as D (5 bases). With 3 bases removed from V and 6 bases from J, the gap between germline ends came to 22 bases. The CDR3 extends over 17 amino acids. Germline values: CDR1 MDHEN, CDR2 SYDVKM. CDR3 amino acids: CASSLTKFRVQPDTQYF. The CDR3 DNA reads as TGTGCCAGCAGTTTGACTAAATTTCGCGTCCAACCCGATACGCAGTATTTT.

This clone was counted only a few times. This CDR3 reads CASRRGSSYEQYV. The CDR3 coding sequence is TGTGCCAGCAGGAGGGGAAGCTCCTACGAGCAGTACGTC. The V gene is TRBV28, the J gene TRBJ2-7, with D perhaps TRBD1 or TRBD2 (5 bases each). The CDR3 is 13 residues long. The V end was cut by 6 bases, the J end by 0 bases, with 9 bases between. The germline CDR1 and CDR2 sequences are MDHEN and SYDVKM.

This clone occurred a few times. Lacking the conserved final phenylalanine or tryptophan, this CDR3 likely reflects a read error. It is unclear where the CDR3 begins or ends on the DNA, so no DNA is shown, and the CDR3 is as TCRdb lists it. The chain combines TRBV7-9 with TRBJ1-1; the table assigns TRBD1, which was not confirmed against the DNA. The CDR3 is 11 residues long, ends included. Per germline, CDR1 SEHNR and CDR2 FQNEAQ (reference sequence). The CDR3 sequence is CASSLLATGVY.

The chain has TRBV7-2 and TRBJ1-5; the match to TRBD1 covers 7 bases. Germline CDR1 and CDR2: SGHTA and FQGNSA. Trimming cost V 0 bases and J 2 bases; bases outside gene matches: 4. The CDR3 consists of 16 residues. The CDR3 spells CASSLARTGRNQPQHF. In DNA form, the CDR3 reads TGTGCCAGCAGCTTAGCCCGGACAGGTCGCAATCAGCCCCAGCATTTT.

The V call is TRBV29-1, the J call TRBJ1-1; D is unclear. With 0 bases removed from V and 10 bases from J, the gap between germline ends came to 6 bases. The CDR3 is made up of 10 amino acids. CDR1 is SQVTM and CDR2 is ANQGSEA in the germline V gene. CDR3 region: CSVEDRRAFF. CDR3 sequence (DNA): TGCAGCGTTGAAGATCGTCGAGCTTTCTTT.

The CDR3 protein is CASSDSGRDTQYF. The CDR3 DNA is TGTGCCAGTAGTGATAGCGGGAGAGATACGCAGTATTTT. V and J are TRBV19 and TRBJ2-3, with 9 nucleotides matching TRBD2. The J segment lost 5 bases and the V segment lost 5 bases, leaving 2 bases of the junction unmatched. Germline loops: CDR1 LNHDA, CDR2 SQIVND (reference sequence). The CDR3 has 13 residues.

The CDR3 DNA reads as TGTGCCAGCAACCCGGGACAGTTGAACATTCAGTACTTC. This translates into CASNPGQLNIQYF. The chain couples TRBV6-1 to TRBJ2-4; 7 bases fit TRBD1. With V trimmed by 7 bases and J by 7 bases, 7 bases remained unmatched. The CDR3 length is 13 residues. Germline CDR1 reads MNHNS; CDR2 reads SASEGT.

This clone has more than one count but fewer than ten. The chain carries TRBV15 and TRBJ2-5, with no clear D. This CDR3 region has 14 residues. Germline V gene data show CDR1 as LNHNV and CDR2 as YYDKDF (reference sequence). The V end was cut by 0 bases, the J end by 2 bases, with 7 bases between. The CDR3 protein is CATSRDKGQETQYF. In DNA form, the CDR3 reads TGTGCCACCAGCAGAGATAAAGGGCAAGAGACCCAGTACTTC.